The rows below give T cell receptor beta chains drawn from one sample of a study of T cell repertoires in cytomegalovirus infection. For these TCRs, the target antigens are not known. MiXCR, run by TCRdb on the reads, gives a single entry per CDR3 protein. The sample holds fewer than 900,000 distinct CDR3 sequences; just under 30% are singletons and the top ten take over 10%. The sequencing here drew on cultured CD8+ T cells from PBMCs, taken from culture after CMV antigen stimulation. Receptors originate from a human donor in good health (CMV status not recorded). Some clones in this sample may be carry-over from other donors' samples. Each CDR3 is given with its conserved first and last residue. D genes are given only for firm matches. The listing skips clone size in some rows; elsewhere it reads once, few, many or a size class.

size: .; D: .; V: TRBV5-5; J: TRBJ1-1; DNA: TGTGCCAGCAGCCGAAGCCCGTCCACTGAAGCTTTCTTT; CDR3: CASSRSPSTEAFF
size: few; D: .; V: TRBV6-6; J: TRBJ2-2; DNA: TGTGCCAGCAGTTACTCTCGGCCAGGGGTGGGCACCGGGGAGCTGTTTTTT; CDR3: CASSYSRPGVGTGELFF
size: .; D: TRBD1; V: TRBV7-9; J: TRBJ2-7; DNA: TGTGCCAGCAGCCACAACCGGGACAGAAGACCCTACGAGCAGTACTTC; CDR3: CASSHNRDRRPYEQYF
size: few; D: TRBD2; V: TRBV3-1; J: TRBJ2-1; DNA: TGTGCCAGCAGCCATATAGCGGGGGGGTATGAGCAGTTCTTC; CDR3: CASSHIAGGYEQFF
size: .; D: TRBD1; V: TRBV2; J: TRBJ2-7; DNA: TGTGCCAGCAGGGACCCTCGACAGGGGCCATCCTACGAGCAGTACTTC; CDR3: CASRDPRQGPSYEQYF
size: .; D: .; V: TRBV7-6; J: TRBJ2-3; DNA: TGTGCCAGCAGCTTTCCCGGGACTGGGAAACTCACAGATACGCAGTATTTT; CDR3: CASSFPGTGKLTDTQYF
size: .; D: TRBD1; V: TRBV27; J: TRBJ1-1; DNA: TGTGCCAGCAGTCCGCAGGGGGTATACACTGAAGCTTTCTTT; CDR3: CASSPQGVYTEAFF
size: .; D: .; V: TRBV19; J: TRBJ1-1; DNA: TGTGCCAGTAGTACGTCAAGGGGGGGACTCCAGAACACTGAAGCTTTCTTT; CDR3: CASSTSRGGLQNTEAFF
size: few; D: TRBD2; V: TRBV4-2; J: TRBJ2-3; DNA: TGTGCCAGCAGCCTACGGACTGTGGTAGCGGGGGGGTCCCTGAACACAGATACGCAGTATTTT; CDR3: CASSLRTVVAGGSLNTDTQYF
size: .; D: TRBD1; V: TRBV2; J: TRBJ2-7; DNA: TGTGCCAGCAGTGACACGTGGGACAGGGAGTACGGCTACGAGCAGTACTTC; CDR3: CASSDTWDREYGYEQYF
size: .; D: TRBD2; V: TRBV27; J: TRBJ2-2; DNA: TGTGCCAGCCAACGACGGGGCGGGGGGGCTGGCGGGGAGCTGTTTTTT; CDR3: CASQRRGGGAGGELFF
size: .; D: TRBD1; V: TRBV2; J: TRBJ2-5; DNA: TGTGCCAGCAGGGGGACAGGGGGAGGAGAGACCCAGTACTTC; CDR3: CASRGTGGGETQYF
size: .; D: .; V: TRBV24-1; J: TRBJ2-2; DNA: TGTGCCACCAGTGATTCGCGGGGAACTACCGGGGAGCTGTTTTTT; CDR3: CATSDSRGTTGELFF
size: medium-sized; D: .; V: TRBV7-2; J: TRBJ2-5; DNA: TGTGCCAGCAGCACCCGGGAGACCCAGTACTTC; CDR3: CASSTRETQYF
size: .; D: .; V: TRBV6-4; J: TRBJ2-3; DNA: TGTGCCAGCAGTAGAACTCTTTCTATGGCAGATACGCAGTATTTT; CDR3: CASSRTLSMADTQYF
size: .; D: .; V: TRBV7-6; J: TRBJ2-3; DNA: TGTGTCAGCAGCTTAGCGGCGGGGACAGATACGCAGTATTTT; CDR3: CVSSLAAGTDTQYF
size: few; D: TRBD2; V: TRBV12-3/TRBV12-4; J: TRBJ2-3; DNA: TGTGCCAGCAGTTCGGGGGGCGGGGGGGCGGCAGATACGCAGTATTTT; CDR3: CASSSGGGGAADTQYF